The clone carrying this TCR beta chain was picked up one time. The data originate from a study of PD-L1 blockade in urothelial cancer. As for the study in general: Enrolled patients had been treated previously with 0 to 3 chemotherapy regimens.

The table came from immunoSEQ multiplex PCR; TCRdb's copy has only in-frame clones and leaves some out. The data show 85,000 to 100,000 clones, roughly nine tenths seen once. The receptor was derived from a man aged 55 to 70 with urothelial cancer. The material sequenced was PBMCs, taken around atezolizumab (anti-PD-L1) treatment.

CDR3 bases: TGTGCCAGCAGCCTCCGGAGGGGCGGGGGAGGAGCAGATACGCAGTATTTT. Amino acid sequence: CASSLRRGGGGADTQYF. V is TRBV9 and J is TRBJ2-3; TRBD2 matches at 7 bases. Germline V lookup: CDR1 SGDLS, CDR2 YYNGEE. J lost 4 bases, V lost 4 bases, and 15 bases had no gene match. The CDR3 loop spans 17 amino acids. The full variable domain, its missing parts supplied by reference TRBV9 and TRBJ2-3, is DSGVTQTPKHLITATGQRVTLRCSPRSGDLSVYWYQQSLDQGLQFLIQYYNGEERAKGNILERFSAQQFPDLHSELNLSSLELGDSALYFCASSLRRGGGGADTQYFGPGTRLTVL.